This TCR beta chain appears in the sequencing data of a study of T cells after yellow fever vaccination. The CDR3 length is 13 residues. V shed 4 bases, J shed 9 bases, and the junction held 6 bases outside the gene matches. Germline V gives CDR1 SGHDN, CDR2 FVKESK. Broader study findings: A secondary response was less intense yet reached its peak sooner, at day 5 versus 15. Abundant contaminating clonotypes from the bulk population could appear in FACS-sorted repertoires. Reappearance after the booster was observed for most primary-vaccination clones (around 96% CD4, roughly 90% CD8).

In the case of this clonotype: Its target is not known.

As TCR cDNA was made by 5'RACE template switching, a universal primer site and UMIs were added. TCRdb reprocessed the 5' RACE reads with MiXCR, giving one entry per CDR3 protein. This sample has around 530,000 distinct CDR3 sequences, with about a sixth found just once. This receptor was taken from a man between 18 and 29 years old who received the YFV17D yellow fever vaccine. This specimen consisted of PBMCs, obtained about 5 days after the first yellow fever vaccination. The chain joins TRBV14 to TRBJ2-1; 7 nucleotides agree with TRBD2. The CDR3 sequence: CASSRTSAVEQFF. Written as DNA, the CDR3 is TGTGCCAGCAGCCGTACTAGCGCAGTTGAGCAGTTCTTC.